This T cell receptor beta chain was recorded in a study of early stage breast cancer tumors. For the study at large: Most invasive tumors, about 75% of the 16, were ER+/PR+/HER2-. Findings and caveats of the study: Tumors had roughly 2.5-fold higher T cell density and higher clonality than adjacent normal breast tissue.

The table lists this clone with a few counts. Antigen unknown. The germline CDR1 and CDR2 sequences are LNHDA and SQIVND (reference sequence). Trimming shortened V by 6 bases and J by 5 bases, and 14 bases separated the two germline ends. This CDR3 has 14 amino acids. Each sample had two DNA replicates, 0.5 ug blood or about 1.4 ug tissue. Profiled with immunoSEQ multiplex PCR; TCRdb holds only in-frame clones, not every one. Of approximately 75,000 clones listed, 65% to 85% are singletons. Input material: blood. This TCR came from a person in their 40s with breast cancer. V usage is TRBV19 and J usage is TRBJ2-4, with D possibly being TRBD2 (6 bases). DNA for the CDR3: TGTGCCAGTAGGGAGGGTGGAATGCAAAACATTCAGTACTTC. It is translated as CASREGGMQNIQYF.